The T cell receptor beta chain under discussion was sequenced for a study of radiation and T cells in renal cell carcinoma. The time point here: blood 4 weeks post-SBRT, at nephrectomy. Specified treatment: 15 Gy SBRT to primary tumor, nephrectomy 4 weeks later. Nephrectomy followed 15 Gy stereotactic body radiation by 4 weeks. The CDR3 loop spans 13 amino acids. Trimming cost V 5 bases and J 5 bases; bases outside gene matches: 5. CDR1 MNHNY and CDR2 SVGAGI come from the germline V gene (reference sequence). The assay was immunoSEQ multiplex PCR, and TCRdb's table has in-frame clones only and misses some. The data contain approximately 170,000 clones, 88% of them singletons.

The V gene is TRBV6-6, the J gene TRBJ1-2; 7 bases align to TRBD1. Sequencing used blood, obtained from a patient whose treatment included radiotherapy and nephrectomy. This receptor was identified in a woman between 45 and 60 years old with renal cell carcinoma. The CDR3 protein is CASSHTGEYGYTF. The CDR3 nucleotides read TGTGCCAGCAGTCATACAGGGGAGTATGGCTACACCTTC.